This entry describes one TCR beta chain. Authors' analysis steps: Reference gene primer amplification yielded estimated nucleated cell counts. Assay: immunoSEQ multiplex PCR; the TCRdb copy retains only in-frame clones and omits some. D and trimming were read from the DNA, whereas the V and J calls and clone size are those reported in that table. The profile covers fewer than 300,000 clones, with roughly 87% appearing a single time and 9.4% taken by the ten largest. The CDR3 extends over 15 amino acids. From germline, CDR1 is SNHLY and CDR2 FYNNEI. The ends were cut back, 3 bases at V and 0 bases at J, with 10 bases in the middle. These data belong to a study of blood T cell repertoires in COVID-19. Study details: COVID-19 samples collected from the United States, Italy and Spain covered acute and convalescent phases.

The chain couples TRBV2 to TRBJ2-3; weak D call: TRBD1 (6 bases). The receptor's source is a man aged 18 to 35 with active or convalescent COVID-19. Sequencing input: peripheral blood. The CDR3 DNA reads as TGTGCCAGCAGTGACCCAGGGGCGAGCACAGATACGCAGTATTTT. Translation: CASSDPGASTDTQYF.